One sample yielded the 26 T cell receptor beta chains listed below, sequenced in a study of cytomegalovirus exposure and HLA in healthy donors. The study ran its PCR with 60 Vbeta and 13 Jbeta primers. Libraries were prepared by immunoSEQ multiplex PCR; TCRdb keeps only in-frame clonotypes and omits some of them. The profile shows around 130,000 clones, approximately 8% of them singletons. The sequenced material came from PBMCs. These receptors were obtained from a woman between 40 and 55 years old in good health and CMV-seropositive.

The sample holds a few counts of this clone. The V gene is TRBV27, the J gene TRBJ2-7; 7 bases align to TRBD2. Trimming cost V 8 bases and J 4 bases; bases outside gene matches: 8. Germline-derived CDR1 and CDR2 are MNHEY and SMNVEV (reference sequence). The CDR3 loop spans 13 amino acids. The CDR3 protein is CASRVLADYEQYF. In DNA form, the CDR3 reads TGTGCCAGCCGCGTCCTAGCGGATTACGAGCAGTACTTC.

The genes are TRBV7-6 and TRBJ1-4, with TRBD1 matching over 8 bases. CDR1 is SGHVS, CDR2 FNYEAQ, per germline. This CDR3 spans 15 amino acids. The ends lost 5 bases at V and 5 bases at J; junction bases unmatched: 7. The CDR3 DNA reads as TGTGCCAGCAGCCGACAACAGGGGGGGAATGAAAAACTGTTTTTT. Protein product: CASSRQQGGNEKLFF.

The J gene is TRBJ1-2, the V gene TRBV9; D is unclear. Germline V gives CDR1 SGDLS, CDR2 YYNGEE. The V end lost 4 bases, the J end lost 1 base, and 11 bases lay between the germline ends. This CDR3 contains 14 residues. The CDR3 reads CASSKAVNNYGYTF. CDR3 bases: TGTGCCAGCAGCAAAGCGGTCAATAACTATGGCTACACCTTC.

The genes are TRBV29-1 and TRBJ2-1, with a weak D call TRBD2 (5 bases). The CDR3 spans 14 residues. Deletions cut 7 bases from V and 3 bases from J, with 16 bases between. CDR1 is SQVTM, CDR2 ANQGSEA, per germline. CDR3 coding DNA: TGCAGCGCCGAGGGTGACCCGGGCTACAATGAGCAGTTCTTC. Amino acids: CSAEGDPGYNEQFF.

The chain couples TRBV19 to TRBJ2-7, with TRBD2 as a possible D gene (6 bases). Trimming removed 3 bases from V and 3 bases from J, with 12 bases in between. The CDR3 has 14 residues. The germline V gene has CDR1 LNHDA and CDR2 SQIVND (reference sequence). In DNA, the CDR3 is TGTGCCAGTAGTATTGCCGGGAGAAGCTACGAGCAGTACTTC. This codes for CASSIAGRSYEQYF.

This clone was seen a handful of times. The rearrangement joins TRBV19 to TRBJ2-3; D might be TRBD1 (5 bases). CDR1 and CDR2 (germline): LNHDA, SQIVND (reference sequence). Trimming removed 6 bases at V and 4 bases at J, with 17 bases between. The CDR3 spans 15 residues. CDR3 bases: TGTGCCAGTAGCGACCCCCGACAGTTTCCAGATACGCAGTATTTT. This gives the protein CASSDPRQFPDTQYF.

Only a few counts were recorded for this clone. The gene calls are TRBV5-1 and TRBJ1-6, with TRBD1 matching 9 bases. Germline-derived CDR1 and CDR2 are SGHRS and YFSETQ. V lost 2 bases and J lost 9; bases outside the gene matches: 6. The CDR3 contains 15 residues. The CDR3 spells CASSLGQGTSSPLHF. The DNA of the CDR3 is TGCGCCAGCAGCTTAGGACAGGGGACGAGTTCACCCCTCCACTTT. Supplemented by reference TRBV5-1 and TRBJ1-6, the full variable domain reads KAGVTQTPRYLIKTRGQQVTLSCSPISGHRSVSWYQQTPGQGLQFLFEYFSETQRNKGNFPGRFSGRQFSNSRSEMNVSTLELGDSALYLCASSLGQGTSSPLHFGNGTRLTVT.

The V call is TRBV28, the J call TRBJ1-5; the match to TRBD1 covers 9 bases. CDR1 is MDHEN, CDR2 SYDVKM, per germline. J lost 7 bases, V lost 4 bases, and 5 bases had no gene match. This CDR3 region has 14 residues. The CDR3 DNA is TGTGCCAGCAGTTGGAGGACAGGGGTACAGCCCCAGCATTTT. This gives the protein CASSWRTGVQPQHF.

The chain uses TRBV6-5 and TRBJ2-5, with a weak D call TRBD2 (5 bases). The CDR3 has 14 amino acids. In germline, CDR1 is MNHEY, CDR2 SVGAGI. Between the trimmed V and J ends, which lost 5 bases and 1 base, there was a span of 11 bases. In DNA, the CDR3 is TGTGCCAGCAGTCCCCCGGGAATCCAAGAGACCCAGTACTTC. This codes for CASSPPGIQETQYF.

The sample holds a few counts of this clone. The chain is built from TRBV2 and TRBJ1-1, with D unclear. This CDR3 region has 13 residues. Germline V gene data show CDR1 as SNHLY and CDR2 as FYNNEI. V was cut by 4 bases and J by 3 bases, with 9 bases left in between. In DNA, the CDR3 is TGTGCCAGCAGTGGGGGAGGATACACTGAAGCTTTCTTT. It translates to CASSGGGYTEAFF.

This chain uses TRBV18 with TRBJ2-5; D ambiguous. The V gene lost 0 bases and the J gene lost 7 bases, with 9 bases spanning the gap. The CDR3 spans 13 residues. CDR1 is KGHSH and CDR2 is LQKENI in the germline V gene. CDR3 nucleotide sequence: TGTGCCAGCTCACCACCTGGCTCGCCGACCCAGTACTTC. Translating gives CASSPPGSPTQYF.

The genes are TRBV11-2 and TRBJ1-2; tentatively, D is TRBD1 (6 bases). Trimming took off 5 bases at V and 3 bases at J, with 10 bases between the two ends. Germline V gives CDR1 SGHAT, CDR2 FQNNGV. This CDR3 spans 13 amino acids. This CDR3 is CASSPDRDYGYTF. For the CDR3, the DNA is TGTGCCAGCAGCCCGGACAGAGACTATGGCTACACCTTC.

CDR3 in amino acids: CASSYGRISGNTIYF. Written as DNA, the CDR3 is TGTGCCAGCAGTTACGGCAGGATCTCTGGAAACACCATATATTTT. V and J are TRBV6-5 and TRBJ1-3; D not certain. This CDR3 has 15 residues. Germline V CDR1 and CDR2: MNHEY, SVGAGI. V lost 2 bases to trimming and J lost 0 bases, with 8 bases between them.

This clone was counted between two and nine times. The chain carries TRBV6-5 and TRBJ2-7, with a weak D call TRBD1 (6 bases). Germline assignment: CDR1 MNHEY and CDR2 SVGAGI. This CDR3 is 14 amino acids long. With 5 bases removed from V and 3 bases from J, the gap between germline ends came to 14 bases. This CDR3 is CASSPLQGFYEQYF. The CDR3 DNA is TGTGCCAGCAGTCCCTTACAGGGATTCTACGAGCAGTACTTC.

This clone was seen a handful of times. The rearrangement joins TRBV11-2 to TRBJ1-1; D is unclear. Trimming took off 6 bases at V and 5 bases at J, with 16 bases between the two ends. Germline V gene sequence: CDR1 SGHAT, CDR2 FQNNGV. The CDR3 extends over 14 amino acids. The chain's CDR3 is CASRYSGSDTEAFF. CDR3 nucleotide sequence: TGTGCCAGCAGGTACTCCGGGTCGGATACTGAAGCTTTCTTT.

This chain connects TRBV6-4 to TRBJ2-3, with D perhaps matching TRBD2 (5 bases). The ends were cut back, 4 bases at V and 0 bases at J, with 11 bases in the middle. The germline gives CDR1 MRHNA, CDR2 SNTAGT. The CDR3 contains 15 residues. This chain's CDR3 is CASSVRDQSTDTQYF. The CDR3, as DNA: TGTGCCAGCAGTGTGAGGGATCAGAGCACAGATACGCAGTATTTT.

The chain combines TRBV30 with TRBJ1-5; 7 bases agree with TRBD1. This CDR3 spans 13 amino acids. Germline-derived CDR1 and CDR2 are GTSNPN and SVGIG (reference sequence). V dropped 5 bases and J dropped 4; count of bases not matched to a gene: 5. The CDR3 loop reads CAWGDRANQPQHF. The DNA of the CDR3 is TGTGCCTGGGGAGACAGGGCTAATCAGCCCCAGCATTTT.

This chain connects TRBV4-2 to TRBJ2-5, with D tentatively TRBD1 (6 bases). The V gene lost 3 bases and the J gene lost 2 bases, with 16 bases spanning the gap. The CDR3 is 16 residues long. Germline-derived CDR1 and CDR2 are LGHNA and YNFKEQ. As DNA, the CDR3 is TGTGCCAGCAGCCAGATACAGGGTAGGGGGCAAGAGACCCAGTACTTC. Translation gives CASSQIQGRGQETQYF.

V is TRBV25-1 and J is TRBJ1-2, with D unresolved. Germline V lookup: CDR1 MGHDK, CDR2 SYGVNS. The V end was cut by 5 bases, the J end by 5 bases, with 9 bases between. The CDR3 covers 12 residues. The CDR3 region has the DNA TGTGCCAGCAGTCGGGGTTGGTATGGCTACACCTTC. Protein product: CASSRGWYGYTF.

This clone was observed a few times. This chain joins TRBV30 and TRBJ1-2, with 9 bases lining up with TRBD1. The CDR3 covers 14 residues. The trim removed 2 bases at V and 5 bases at J, leaving 6 bases unmatched. Germline-derived CDR1 and CDR2 are GTSNPN and SVGIG (reference sequence). The CDR3 nucleotides read TGTGCCTGGAGTAAGGACAGGGGAAGGTATGGCTACACCTTC. Amino acid sequence: CAWSKDRGRYGYTF.

This clone was seen a few times. The genes are TRBV27 and TRBJ2-3; TRBD2 aligns across 11 bases. Trimming took 6 bases from V and 0 from J; bases not matched to a gene: 11. In germline, CDR1 is MNHEY, CDR2 SMNVEV (reference sequence). This CDR3 comprises 18 residues. CDR3 in amino acids: CASSILLAGGRSTDTQYF. The CDR3 DNA reads TGTGCCAGCAGCATCCTCTTAGCGGGGGGGCGTAGCACAGATACGCAGTATTTT.

This clone was detected only a few times. V usage is TRBV13 and J usage is TRBJ1-5; D unresolved. V lost 5 bases and J 3 bases, leaving 17 bases between the germline ends. Germline loops: CDR1 PRHDT, CDR2 FYEKMQ (reference sequence). This CDR3 comprises 16 residues. The CDR3 nucleotides read TGTGCCAGCAGCATGGGAGGGAAAGGAATCAATCAGCCCCAGCATTTT. Encoded protein: CASSMGGKGINQPQHF. The full variable domain, rest sourced from reference TRBV13 and TRBJ1-5, is AAGVIQSPRHLIKEKRETATLKCYPIPRHDTVYWYQQGPGQDPQFLISFYEKMQSDKGSIPDRFSAQQFSDYHSELNMSSLELGDSALYFCASSMGGKGINQPQHFGDGTRLSIL.

This sequence joins TRBV13 and TRBJ1-5, with D tentatively TRBD1 (5 bases). There are 14 residues in the CDR3. The ends were cut back, 5 bases at V and 4 bases at J, with 12 bases in the middle. Germline V gene sequence: CDR1 PRHDT, CDR2 FYEKMQ (reference sequence). The CDR3 DNA reads TGTGCCAGCAGCCCGGGGACTGGGAATCAGCCCCAGCATTTT. It is translated as CASSPGTGNQPQHF.

The V gene is TRBV7-2, the J gene TRBJ2-1; 10 bases are a match to TRBD1. J was trimmed by 5 bases and V by 7 bases; bases with no gene match: 20. The CDR3 consists of 19 residues. Germline CDR1 SGHTA, CDR2 FQGNSA. CDR3 in amino acids: CASNPVLHTGTGAHNEQFF. DNA of the CDR3: TGTGCCAGCAACCCAGTCCTCCACACCGGGACAGGGGCCCACAATGAGCAGTTCTTC.

This clone has just a few counts. V is TRBV6-5 and J is TRBJ1-5, with D uncertain. Germline assignment: CDR1 MNHEY and CDR2 SVGAGI. This CDR3 is 15 amino acids long. Trimming pared 2 bases from V and 3 bases from J, leaving 11 bases between. The CDR3 DNA sequence: TGTGCCAGCAGTTACGAAGTCGCCTACAATCAGCCCCAGCATTTT. This sequence encodes CASSYEVAYNQPQHF.

The V gene is TRBV9, the J gene TRBJ2-3; D is ambiguous. The CDR3 runs 16 residues. Germline V gene data show CDR1 as SGDLS and CDR2 as YYNGEE. With 0 bases removed from V and 7 bases from J, the gap between germline ends came to 18 bases. CDR3 loop: CASSVATTEIWNTQYF. The CDR3 DNA is TGTGCCAGCAGCGTAGCTACAACAGAAATCTGGAATACGCAGTATTTT. Complete variable domain (other parts from reference TRBV9 and TRBJ2-3): DSGVTQTPKHLITATGQRVTLRCSPRSGDLSVYWYQQSLDQGLQFLIQYYNGEERAKGNILERFSAQQFPDLHSELNLSSLELGDSALYFCASSVATTEIWNTQYFGPGTRLTVL.